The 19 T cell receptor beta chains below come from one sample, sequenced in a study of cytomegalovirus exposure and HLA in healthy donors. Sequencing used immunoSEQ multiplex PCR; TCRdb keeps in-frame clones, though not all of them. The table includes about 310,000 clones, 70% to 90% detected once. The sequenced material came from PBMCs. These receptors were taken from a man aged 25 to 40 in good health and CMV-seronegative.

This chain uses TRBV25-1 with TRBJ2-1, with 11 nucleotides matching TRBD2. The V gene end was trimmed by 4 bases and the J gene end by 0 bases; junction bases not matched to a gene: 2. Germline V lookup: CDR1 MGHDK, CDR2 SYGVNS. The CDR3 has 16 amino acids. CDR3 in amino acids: CASSVAGGSSYNEQFF. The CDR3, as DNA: TGTGCCAGCAGTGTAGCGGGGGGGAGCTCCTACAATGAGCAGTTCTTC.

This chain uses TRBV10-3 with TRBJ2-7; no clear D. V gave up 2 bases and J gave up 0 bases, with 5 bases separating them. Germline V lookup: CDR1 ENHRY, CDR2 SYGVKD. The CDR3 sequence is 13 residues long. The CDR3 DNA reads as TGTGCCATCAGTGAGAAGAGCTCCTACGAGCAGTACTTC. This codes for CAISEKSSYEQYF.

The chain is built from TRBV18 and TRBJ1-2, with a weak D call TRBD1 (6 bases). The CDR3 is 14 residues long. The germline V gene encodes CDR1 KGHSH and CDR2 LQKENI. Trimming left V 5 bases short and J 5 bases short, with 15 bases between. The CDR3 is CASSSTGNEYGYTF. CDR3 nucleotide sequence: TGTGCCAGCTCATCGACAGGAAACGAGTATGGCTACACCTTC.

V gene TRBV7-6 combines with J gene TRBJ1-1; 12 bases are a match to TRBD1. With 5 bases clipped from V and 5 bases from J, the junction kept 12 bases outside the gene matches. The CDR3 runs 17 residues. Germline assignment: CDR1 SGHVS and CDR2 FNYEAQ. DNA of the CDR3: TGTGCCAGCAGCCTGTACCGGGACAGGGGGCTGTCGACTGAAGCTTTCTTT. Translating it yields CASSLYRDRGLSTEAFF.

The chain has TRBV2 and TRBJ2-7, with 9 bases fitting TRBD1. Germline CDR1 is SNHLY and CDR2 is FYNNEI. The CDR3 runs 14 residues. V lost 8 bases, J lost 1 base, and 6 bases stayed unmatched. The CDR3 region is CASGLGQGSYEQYF. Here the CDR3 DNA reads TGTGCCAGCGGATTAGGACAGGGGTCCTACGAGCAGTACTTC.

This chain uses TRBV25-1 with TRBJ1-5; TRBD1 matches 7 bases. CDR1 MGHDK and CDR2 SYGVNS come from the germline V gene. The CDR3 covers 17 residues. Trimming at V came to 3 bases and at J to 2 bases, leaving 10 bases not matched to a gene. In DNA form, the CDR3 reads TGTGCCAGCAGTGACTCAGGACGACAGGGACGCAATCAGCCCCAGCATTTT. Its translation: CASSDSGRQGRNQPQHF.

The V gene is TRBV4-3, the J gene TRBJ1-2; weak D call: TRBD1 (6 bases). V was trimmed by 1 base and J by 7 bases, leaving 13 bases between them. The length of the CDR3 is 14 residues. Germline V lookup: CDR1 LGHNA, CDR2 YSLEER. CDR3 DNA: TGCGCCAGCAGCCAAGCAGGGGACCCCCGTGGCTACACCTTC. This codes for CASSQAGDPRGYTF.

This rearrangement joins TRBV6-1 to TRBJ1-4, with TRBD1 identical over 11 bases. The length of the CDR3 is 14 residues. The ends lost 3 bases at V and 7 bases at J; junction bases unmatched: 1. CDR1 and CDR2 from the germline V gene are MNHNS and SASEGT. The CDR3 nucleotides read TGTGCCAGCAGTGACGGGACAGGGGGTGAAAAACTGTTTTTT. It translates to CASSDGTGGEKLFF.

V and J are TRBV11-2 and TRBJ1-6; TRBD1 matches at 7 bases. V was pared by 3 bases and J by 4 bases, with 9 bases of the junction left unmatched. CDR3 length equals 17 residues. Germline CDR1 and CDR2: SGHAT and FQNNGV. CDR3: CASSFLPPGQYNSPLHF. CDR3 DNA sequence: TGTGCCAGCAGCTTCCTACCCCCGGGACAGTATAATTCACCCCTCCACTTT.

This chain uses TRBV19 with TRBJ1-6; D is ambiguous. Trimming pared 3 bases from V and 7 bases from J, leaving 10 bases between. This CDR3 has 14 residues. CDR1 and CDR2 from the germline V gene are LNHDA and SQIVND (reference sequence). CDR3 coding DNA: TGTGCCAGTAGTATTCCGGGAAAAAATTCACCCCTCCACTTT. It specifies CASSIPGKNSPLHF. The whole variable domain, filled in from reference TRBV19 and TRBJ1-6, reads DGGITQSPKYLFRKEGQNVTLSCEQNLNHDAMYWYRQDPGQGLRLIYYSQIVNDFQKGDIAEGYSVSREKKESFPLTVTSAQKNPTAFYLCASSIPGKNSPLHFGNGTRLTVT.

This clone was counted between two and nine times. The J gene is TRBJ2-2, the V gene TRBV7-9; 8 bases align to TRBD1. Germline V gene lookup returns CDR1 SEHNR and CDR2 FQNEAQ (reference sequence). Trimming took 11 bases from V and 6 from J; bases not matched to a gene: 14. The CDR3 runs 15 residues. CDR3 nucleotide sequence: TGTGCCGGAGGACAGGGCAACGCCGAGGCCGGGGAGCTGTTTTTT. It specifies CAGGQGNAEAGELFF. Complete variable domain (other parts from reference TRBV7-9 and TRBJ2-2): DTGVSQNPRHKITKRGQNVTFRCDPISEHNRLYWYRQTLGQGPEFLTYFQNEAQLEKSRLLSDRFSAERPKGSFSTLEIQRTEQGDSAMYLCAGGQGNAEAGELFFGEGSRLTVL.

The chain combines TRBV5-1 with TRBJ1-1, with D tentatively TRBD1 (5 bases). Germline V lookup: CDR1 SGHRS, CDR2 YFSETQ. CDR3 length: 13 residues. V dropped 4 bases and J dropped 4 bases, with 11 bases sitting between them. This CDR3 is CASSPPGGTEAFF. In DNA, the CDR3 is TGCGCCAGCAGCCCGCCCGGGGGCACTGAAGCTTTCTTT.

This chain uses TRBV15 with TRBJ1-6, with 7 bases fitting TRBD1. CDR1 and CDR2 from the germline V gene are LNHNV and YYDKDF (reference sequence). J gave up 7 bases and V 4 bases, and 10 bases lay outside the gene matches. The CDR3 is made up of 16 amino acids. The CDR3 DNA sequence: TGTGCCACCAGCATCCCCACAGGGACAGCCAATTCACCCCTCCACTTT. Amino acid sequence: CATSIPTGTANSPLHF.

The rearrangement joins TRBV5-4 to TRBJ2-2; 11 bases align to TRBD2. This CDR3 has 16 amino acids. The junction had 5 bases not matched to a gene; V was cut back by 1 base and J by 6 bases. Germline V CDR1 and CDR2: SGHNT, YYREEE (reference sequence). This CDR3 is CASSLLSGGAPGELFF. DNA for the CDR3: TGTGCCAGCAGCTTGCTTAGCGGGGGGGCTCCCGGGGAGCTGTTTTTT.

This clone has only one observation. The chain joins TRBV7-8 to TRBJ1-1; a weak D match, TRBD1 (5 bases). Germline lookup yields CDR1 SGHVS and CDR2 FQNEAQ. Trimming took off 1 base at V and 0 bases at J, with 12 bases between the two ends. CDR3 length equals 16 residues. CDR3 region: CASSLVSGHLNTEAFF. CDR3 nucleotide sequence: TGTGCCAGCAGCTTAGTGTCAGGACATCTGAACACTGAAGCTTTCTTT.

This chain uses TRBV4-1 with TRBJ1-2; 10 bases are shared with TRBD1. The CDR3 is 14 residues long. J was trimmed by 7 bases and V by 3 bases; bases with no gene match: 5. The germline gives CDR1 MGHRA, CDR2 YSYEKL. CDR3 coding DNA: TGCGCCAGCAGCCAGGCGGACAGGGGGTCTGGCTACACCTTC. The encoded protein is CASSQADRGSGYTF.

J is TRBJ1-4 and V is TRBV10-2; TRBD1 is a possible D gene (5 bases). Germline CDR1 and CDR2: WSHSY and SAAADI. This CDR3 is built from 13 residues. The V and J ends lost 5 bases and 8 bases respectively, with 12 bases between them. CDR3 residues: CASSRGWGEKLFF. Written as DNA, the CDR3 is TGCGCCAGCAGTCGAGGATGGGGCGAAAAACTGTTTTTT.

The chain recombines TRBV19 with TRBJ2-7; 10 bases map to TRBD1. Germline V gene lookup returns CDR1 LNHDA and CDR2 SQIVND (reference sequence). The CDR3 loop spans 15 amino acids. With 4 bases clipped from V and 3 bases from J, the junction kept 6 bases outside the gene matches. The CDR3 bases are TGTGCCAGTAGTACCCTCGGACAGGGGGGCTACGAGCAGTACTTC. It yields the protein CASSTLGQGGYEQYF.

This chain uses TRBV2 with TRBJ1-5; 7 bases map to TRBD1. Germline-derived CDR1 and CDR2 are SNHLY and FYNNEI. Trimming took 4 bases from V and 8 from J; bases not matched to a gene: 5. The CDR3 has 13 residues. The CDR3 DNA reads TGTGCCAGCAGTGGGGACAGTCCGGAGCCCCAGCATTTT. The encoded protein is CASSGDSPEPQHF.